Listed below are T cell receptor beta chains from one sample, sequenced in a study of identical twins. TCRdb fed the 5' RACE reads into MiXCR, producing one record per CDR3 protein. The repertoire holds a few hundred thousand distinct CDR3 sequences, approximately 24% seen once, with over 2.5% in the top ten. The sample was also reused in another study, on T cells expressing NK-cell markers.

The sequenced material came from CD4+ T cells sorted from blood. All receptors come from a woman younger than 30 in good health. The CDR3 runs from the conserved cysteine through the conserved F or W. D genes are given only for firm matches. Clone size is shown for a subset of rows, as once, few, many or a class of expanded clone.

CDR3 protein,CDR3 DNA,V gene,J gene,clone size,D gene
CSVTDRNSYEQYF,TGCAGCGTTACCGACCGTAACTCCTACGAGCAGTACTTC,TRBV29-1,TRBJ2-7,few,.
CATSRDSAANQPQHF,TGTGCCACCAGCAGAGATTCGGCAGCCAATCAGCCCCAGCATTTT,TRBV15,TRBJ1-5,.,.
CASTNAGLAGGTGELFF,TGTGCCAGCACCAATGCCGGACTAGCGGGAGGCACCGGGGAGCTGTTTTTT,TRBV12-3/TRBV12-4,TRBJ2-2,.,TRBD2
CASSQDREGANEQFF,TGCGCCAGCAGCCAAGATCGAGAAGGGGCGAATGAGCAGTTCTTC,TRBV4-1,TRBJ2-1,.,.
CATATLAKNIQYF,TGTGCCACCGCGACATTAGCCAAAAACATTCAGTACTTC,TRBV2,TRBJ2-4,.,.
CASSFQNLGNEQFF,TGTGCCAGCAGCTTCCAGAACCTTGGCAATGAGCAGTTCTTC,TRBV5-6,TRBJ2-1,.,.
CASSQGRTYNEQFF,TGTGCCAGCAGCCAGGGGAGGACCTACAATGAGCAGTTCTTC,TRBV6-1,TRBJ2-1,.,.
CASSLGAPTKYEQYF,TGCGCCAGCAGCTTGGGTGCCCCGACAAAATACGAGCAGTACTTC,TRBV5-1,TRBJ2-7,few,.
CASMVTNSNQPQHF,TGTGCCAGTATGGTAACCAATAGCAATCAGCCCCAGCATTTT,TRBV19,TRBJ1-5,few,.
CASSWSGANTEAFF,TGTGCCAGCAGTTGGTCCGGGGCGAACACTGAAGCTTTCTTT,TRBV12-3/TRBV12-4,TRBJ1-1,few,.
CASSEDRPNTEAFF,TGCGCCAGCAGCGAGGACAGACCTAACACTGAAGCTTTCTTT,TRBV5-1,TRBJ1-1,.,.
CASTPEAMNTEAFF,TGTGCCAGCACCCCAGAGGCGATGAACACTGAAGCTTTCTTT,TRBV2,TRBJ1-1,.,.
CATRPGAGSEQYF,TGTGCCACCAGACCTGGGGCAGGGAGCGAGCAGTACTTC,TRBV15,TRBJ2-7,many,.
CASSRGLGGVRYEQYF,TGTGCCAGCAGTCGGGGGTTAGGTGGGGTTCGCTACGAGCAGTACTTC,TRBV12-3/TRBV12-4,TRBJ2-7,.,.
CAISEGKAEQFF,TGTGCCATCAGTGAGGGGAAAGCCGAGCAGTTCTTC,TRBV10-3,TRBJ2-1,.,.
CASSPRVGISSTDTQYF,TGTGCCAGCAGCCCCAGAGTGGGTATATCTAGCACAGATACGCAGTATTTT,TRBV7-8,TRBJ2-3,few,.
CSALAGTGRNSPLHF,TGCAGTGCACTCGCCGGGACAGGGCGTAATTCACCCCTCCACTTT,TRBV20-1,TRBJ1-6,few,TRBD1
CASSLGYRTSYNEQFF,TGTGCCAGCTCACTCGGGTACAGGACATCCTACAATGAGCAGTTCTTC,TRBV18,TRBJ2-1,once,.
CASSLGGINSGPYNEQFF,TGTGCCAGCAGCTTAGGCGGTATTAATAGCGGTCCCTACAATGAGCAGTTCTTC,TRBV11-1,TRBJ2-1,.,.
CASERRATGGSTEAFF,TGTGCCAGCGAAAGGAGAGCGACAGGGGGGTCCACTGAAGCTTTCTTT,TRBV27,TRBJ1-1,few,TRBD1
CSVRGEGTEAFF,TGCAGCGTTCGTGGGGAGGGCACTGAAGCTTTCTTT,TRBV29-1,TRBJ1-1,many,.
CARGPGGLSVLTF,TGTGCCAGGGGCCCGGGGGGACTCAGCGTCCTGACTTTC,TRBV5-5,TRBJ2-6,.,TRBD2
CAIRGWTSGNYNEQFF,TGTGCCATCCGTGGCTGGACTAGCGGGAACTACAATGAGCAGTTCTTC,TRBV10-3,TRBJ2-1,few,TRBD2
CASSVLVNTEAFF,TGCGCCAGCAGCGTTCTGGTGAACACTGAAGCTTTCTTT,TRBV5-1,TRBJ1-1,few,.
CSARRHGEQFF,TGCAGTGCTAGACGCCATGGTGAGCAGTTCTTC,TRBV20-1,TRBJ2-1,.,.
CASRKEGDTQYF,TGTGCCAGCAGGAAGGAGGGGGATACGCAGTATTTT,TRBV7-9,TRBJ2-3,many,.
CASTKSGGRTGELFF,TGTGCCAGCACCAAATCCGGGGGCCGCACCGGGGAGCTGTTTTTT,TRBV6-2/TRBV6-3,TRBJ2-2,few,.
CAIRTSGGTETQYF,TGTGCCATCAGGACTAGCGGGGGGACGGAGACCCAGTACTTC,TRBV10-3,TRBJ2-5,few,TRBD2
CASSSHASGGPSGANVLTF,TGTGCCAGCAGCTCCCATGCTAGCGGGGGGCCCTCTGGGGCCAACGTCCTGACTTTC,TRBV5-4,TRBJ2-6,.,TRBD2
CASSVGGANEKLFF,TGTGCCAGCAGTGTGGGGGGGGCTAATGAAAAACTGTTTTTT,TRBV7-2,TRBJ1-4,few,.
CAIRQNEDEKLFF,TGTGCCATCAGGCAAAACGAGGATGAAAAACTGTTTTTT,TRBV10-3,TRBJ1-4,few,.
CATSRERSDSYEQYF,TGTGCCACCAGCAGAGAGCGATCAGATTCCTACGAGCAGTACTTC,TRBV15,TRBJ2-7,few,.
CASSLYSGRANEQFF,TGCGCCAGCAGCTTGTATTCTGGGAGGGCCAATGAGCAGTTCTTC,TRBV5-1,TRBJ2-1,few,TRBD2
CASSYRLVRTSGKDTGELFF,TGTGCCAGCAGCTACCGCCTCGTGAGGACTAGCGGGAAGGACACCGGGGAGCTGTTTTTT,TRBV5-4,TRBJ2-2,many,TRBD2
CASSSLLTDTQYF,TGTGCCAGCAGCTCCCTCCTCACAGATACGCAGTATTTT,TRBV9,TRBJ2-3,few,.
CASSHLRDTQYF,TGCGCCAGCAGCCACCTCCGGGATACGCAGTATTTT,TRBV4-1,TRBJ2-3,.,.
CASSPGLAGDHNEQFF,TGTGCCAGCAGCCCCGGACTAGCGGGGGACCACAATGAGCAGTTCTTC,TRBV9,TRBJ2-1,few,TRBD2
CASSPTSPPETQYF,TGTGCCAGCAGCCCAACTAGTCCCCCGGAGACCCAGTACTTC,TRBV7-2,TRBJ2-5,.,.
CASSVEGGGNQPQHF,TGTGCCAGCAGTGTTGAGGGAGGTGGCAATCAGCCCCAGCATTTT,TRBV2,TRBJ1-5,.,.
CATRAASTDTQYF,TGCGCCACCCGAGCGGCTAGCACAGATACGCAGTATTTT,TRBV10-2,TRBJ2-3,.,.
CAISESTGAYEQYF,TGTGCCATCAGTGAGTCGACAGGGGCCTACGAGCAGTACTTC,TRBV10-3,TRBJ2-7,.,TRBD1
CASSQGGSYQPQHF,TGTGCCAGCTCACAGGGGGGCAGTTATCAGCCCCAGCATTTT,TRBV18,TRBJ1-5,once,.
CSASLSGRRETQYF,TGCAGTGCTAGTCTCAGCGGGAGAAGAGAGACCCAGTACTTC,TRBV20-1,TRBJ2-5,.,TRBD2
CASRSGIRGRTYNEQFF,TGTGCCAGCAGATCCGGTATCCGCGGGAGGACTTACAATGAGCAGTTCTTC,TRBV6-1,TRBJ2-1,.,TRBD2
CASSALGQGAGELFF,TGTGCCAGCAGCGCCCTGGGACAGGGAGCCGGGGAGCTGTTTTTT,TRBV6-1,TRBJ2-2,.,TRBD1
CASSLAVSGELFF,TGTGCCAGCAGCCTCGCGGTTTCCGGGGAGCTGTTTTTT,TRBV3-1,TRBJ2-2,many,.
CASSPALGATGELFF,TGCGCCAGCAGCCCAGCCTTGGGGGCAACCGGGGAGCTGTTTTTT,TRBV5-1,TRBJ2-2,.,.
CASSRLRTSSYEQYF,TGTGCCAGCAGTCGACTCAGGACTAGCTCCTACGAGCAGTACTTC,TRBV6-2/TRBV6-3,TRBJ2-7,few,TRBD2
CASSLWTISSTDTQYF,TGTGCCAGCAGCCTATGGACTATCTCTAGCACAGATACGCAGTATTTT,TRBV3-1,TRBJ2-3,.,.
CATSRDGGREQYF,TGTGCCACCAGCAGAGATGGGGGGCGCGAGCAGTACTTC,TRBV15,TRBJ2-7,.,.
CASSQGERAYNSPLHF,TGCGCCAGCAGCCAGGGGGAGAGGGCCTATAATTCACCCCTCCACTTT,TRBV4-1,TRBJ1-6,.,.
CASSPVPMSETQYF,TGTGCCAGCTCACCAGTCCCCATGTCAGAGACCCAGTACTTC,TRBV18,TRBJ2-5,.,.